A single sample gave rise to the 6 T cell receptor beta chains below, sequenced in a study of Ad26.COV2.S vaccination and SARS-CoV-2 variants. Assay: immunoSEQ multiplex PCR; the TCRdb copy retains only in-frame clones and omits some. The sample shows about 240,000 clones, 85% to 90% of them seen only once. Treatment denoted: 15 to 20 received Ad26.COV2.S at low or high dose, single or two shots; about 5 received placebo; per-sample allocation not given. After the first vaccine or placebo injection, samples were drawn on day 63. Specimen: peripheral blood, collected in a trial of Ad26.COV2.S vaccine versus placebo. These receptors all come from a person aged 18-60 years who received the Ad26.COV2.S COVID-19 vaccine or a placebo.

V is TRBV19 and J is TRBJ1-1; no clear D. Germline values: CDR1 LNHDA, CDR2 SQIVND (reference sequence). The CDR3 totals 17 residues. V lost 4 bases and J 0 bases, leaving 18 bases between the germline ends. The CDR3 DNA sequence: TGTGCCAGTAGTAGATCCTTTTGGAGGGCTCTGAACACTGAAGCTTTCTTT. This encodes CASSRSFWRALNTEAFF. The variable domain in full, with the rest retrieved from reference TRBV19 and TRBJ1-1, is DGGITQSPKYLFRKEGQNVTLSCEQNLNHDAMYWYRQDPGQGLRLIYYSQIVNDFQKGDIAEGYSVSREKKESFPLTVTSAQKNPTAFYLCASSRSFWRALNTEAFFGQGTRLTVV.

V is TRBV2 and J is TRBJ1-2; D is uncertain. CDR1 is SNHLY and CDR2 is FYNNEI in the germline V gene. V was shortened by 5 bases and J by 4 bases, with 14 bases between the two germline ends. This CDR3 has 14 residues. The DNA for the CDR3 is TGTGCCAGCAGTTATCAAGGGTCCTCCTATGGCTACACCTTC. Residues: CASSYQGSSYGYTF.

This chain connects TRBV18 to TRBJ2-3; 7 positions match TRBD2. The ends lost 4 bases at V and 4 bases at J; junction bases unmatched: 23. This CDR3 is 20 amino acids long. In germline, CDR1 is KGHSH, CDR2 LQKENI. CDR3 protein: CASSHSTGNRLPRGADTQYF. The DNA of the CDR3 is TGTGCCAGCTCACACTCAACCGGGAACCGATTGCCACGGGGGGCAGATACGCAGTATTTT.

This sequence joins TRBV3-1 (or the pseudogene TRBV3-2) and TRBJ2-4; 7 bases are shared with TRBD2. The CDR3 runs to 15 residues. Germline-derived CDR1 and CDR2 are LGHDT and YNNKEL (reference sequence). Germline trimming cut 0 bases from V and 6 bases from J; bases unmatched to any gene: 5. The CDR3 loop reads CASSQDGREGNIQYF. The CDR3 DNA reads as TGTGCCAGCAGCCAAGACGGCAGGGAGGGAAACATTCAGTACTTC.

The V gene is TRBV19, the J gene TRBJ2-7, with a weak D call TRBD2 (6 bases). Germline lookup yields CDR1 LNHDA and CDR2 SQIVND (reference sequence). V shed 6 bases and J shed 6 bases, with 9 bases lying between them. This CDR3 contains 11 residues. The CDR3 nucleotides read TGTGCCAGTAGGGGACTTCTCGAGCAGTACTTC. It codes for CASRGLLEQYF.

The chain employs TRBV3-1 (or the pseudogene TRBV3-2) and TRBJ2-7; the D gene is possibly TRBD1 (6 bases). The ends were cut back, 2 bases at V and 2 bases at J, with 10 bases in the middle. The CDR3 loop spans 14 amino acids. Germline values: CDR1 LGHDT, CDR2 YNNKEL (reference sequence). CDR3 DNA sequence: TGTGCCAGCAGCCAATCCGGGACACCCTACGAGCAGTACTTC. Translated, it gives CASSQSGTPYEQYF.